The 24 T cell receptor beta chains given below trace back to one sample, sequenced in a study of blood T cell repertoires in COVID-19. Sequenced by immunoSEQ multiplex PCR; TCRdb stores in-frame clones only, minus some. This table has about 310,000 clones, around 87% appearing once. Sequenced input: peripheral blood. The receptors derive from a man in his forties or fifties with active or convalescent COVID-19.

J is TRBJ2-1 and V is TRBV2, with a weak D call TRBD2 (6 bases). Looked up from germline, CDR1 is SNHLY and CDR2 is FYNNEI. The CDR3 covers 15 residues. Trimming left V 7 bases short and J 6 bases short, with 19 bases between. The CDR3 DNA follows: TGTGCCAGCATCCCAATTAGCGGCCCCCTCAATGAGCAGTTCTTC. It specifies CASIPISGPLNEQFF.

This sequence joins TRBV6-6 and TRBJ2-2; D is unclear. Germline V gene lookup returns CDR1 MNHNY and CDR2 SVGAGI (reference sequence). Trimming cost V 0 bases and J 5 bases, with 7 bases left between them. This CDR3 has 14 amino acids. The CDR3 DNA reads as TGTGCCAGCAGTTACTCGCACTTAACCGGGGAGCTGTTTTTT. It is translated as CASSYSHLTGELFF.

The sample holds a few counts of this clone. The chain employs TRBV14 and TRBJ1-4, with TRBD1 as a possible D gene (6 bases). Trimming cost V 2 bases and J 5 bases, with 9 bases left between them. This CDR3 is 14 amino acids long. The germline V gene has CDR1 SGHDN and CDR2 FVKESK. Here the CDR3 reads CASSQQGLNEKLFF. The CDR3 region has the DNA TGTGCCAGCAGCCAACAGGGGTTAAATGAAAAACTGTTTTTT.

The CDR3 protein is CASSLLDSYSNQPQHF. The DNA for the CDR3 is TGTGCCAGCAGCCTGTTGGACAGTTATAGCAATCAGCCCCAGCATTTT. This rearrangement joins TRBV5-8 to TRBJ1-5; D might be TRBD1 (6 bases). With 4 bases removed from V and 0 bases from J, the gap between germline ends came to 14 bases. CDR1 SGHTS and CDR2 YDEGEE come from the germline V gene. There are 16 residues in the CDR3.

The chain is built from TRBV7-9 and TRBJ1-1; D gene unclear. Trimming shortened V by 5 bases and J by 6 bases, and 13 bases separated the two germline ends. This CDR3 spans 13 amino acids. Germline values: CDR1 SEHNR, CDR2 FQNEAQ (reference sequence). The CDR3 loop reads CASSLGGYPEAFF. Written as DNA, the CDR3 is TGTGCCAGCAGCCTGGGAGGGTACCCTGAAGCTTTCTTT.

The chain's CDR3 is CASSETGSGKISFF. The CDR3, as DNA: TGTGCCAGTAGTGAGACAGGGTCGGGGAAAATTTCGTTTTTT. The rearrangement joins TRBV19 to TRBJ1-4, with 7 bases fitting TRBD1. Germline loops: CDR1 LNHDA, CDR2 SQIVND (reference sequence). J gave up 16 bases and V 5 bases, and 16 bases lay outside the gene matches. This CDR3 is 14 amino acids long.

The J gene is TRBJ2-5, the V gene TRBV30; tentatively, D is TRBD2 (6 bases). The CDR3 has 15 residues. The V and J ends lost 2 bases and 4 bases respectively, with 17 bases between them. Germline V gene lookup returns CDR1 GTSNPN and CDR2 SVGIG (reference sequence). The CDR3 sequence: CAWSTRGVIAETQYF. CDR3 in DNA: TGTGCCTGGAGTACGCGCGGGGTGATAGCAGAGACCCAGTACTTC. Complete variable domain (other parts from reference TRBV30 and TRBJ2-5): SQTIHQWPATLVQPVGSPLSLECTVEGTSNPNLYWYRQAAGRGLQLLFYSVGIGQISSEVPQNLSASRPQDRQFILSSKKLLLSDSGFYLCAWSTRGVIAETQYFGPGTRLLVL.

The chain couples TRBV27 to TRBJ2-1, with 7 bases aligning to TRBD2. The CDR3 sequence is 18 residues long. The ends lost 5 bases at V and 0 bases at J; junction bases unmatched: 13. CDR1 and CDR2 from the germline V gene are MNHEY and SMNVEV (reference sequence). CDR3 sequence: CASSLLRTSDGSYNEQFF. DNA for the CDR3: TGTGCCAGCAGTCTCCTAAGGACTAGTGACGGCTCCTACAATGAGCAGTTCTTC.

The chain links TRBV30 to TRBJ1-5; 8 bases align to TRBD1. The CDR3 runs 15 residues. Germline trimming cut 2 bases from V and 7 bases from J; bases unmatched to any gene: 10. Per the germline V gene, CDR1 is GTSNPN and CDR2 is SVGIG (reference sequence). The CDR3 protein is CAWSPSAGTGQPQHF. DNA for the CDR3: TGTGCCTGGAGTCCCAGCGCGGGGACAGGACAGCCCCAGCATTTT.

This chain joins TRBV21-1 and TRBJ2-4; the table's TRBD1 call for D was not verified on the DNA. TRBV21-1 is deemed a pseudogene. The CDR3 is made up of 22 amino acids. The CDR3: CASSQPGQGNQVRLGRQNIQYF. The DNA for the CDR3 is TGTGCCAGCAGTCAACCGGGACAGGGGAATCAAGTCAGGTTGGGGAGACAAAACATTCAGTACTTC.

CDR3 DNA sequence: TGTGCCAGCTCCCCCCTCGGGGGAGAGACTGAAGCTTTCTTT. Protein sequence: CASSPLGGETEAFF. This chain connects TRBV18 to TRBJ1-1; D might be TRBD1 (5 bases). Germline-derived CDR1 and CDR2 are KGHSH and LQKENI. There are 14 residues in the CDR3. V was shortened by 6 bases and J by 5 bases, with 16 bases between the two germline ends.

The chain links TRBV28 to TRBJ1-4, with TRBD1 matching over 8 bases. The germline V gene encodes CDR1 MDHEN and CDR2 SYDVKM. The CDR3 extends over 18 amino acids. V lost 3 bases to trimming and J lost 8 bases; unmatched junction nucleotides: 17. CDR3 region: CASSFTIYFGTGGEKLFF. The CDR3 DNA reads TGTGCCAGCAGTTTCACCATTTATTTCGGGACAGGAGGGGAAAAACTGTTTTTT.

V and J are TRBV2 and TRBJ2-2; D not certain. The CDR3 is 12 amino acids. In germline, CDR1 is SNHLY, CDR2 FYNNEI. With 4 bases removed from V and 7 bases from J, the gap between germline ends came to 7 bases. This CDR3 is CASSVLFGELFF. The CDR3 nucleotides are TGTGCCAGCAGTGTTCTTTTCGGGGAGCTGTTTTTT.

The rearrangement joins TRBV20-1 to TRBJ2-3; TRBD1 matches 11 bases. Germline trimming cut 3 bases from V and 5 bases from J; bases unmatched to any gene: 13. The CDR3 is 17 residues long. In germline, CDR1 is DFQATT, CDR2 SNEGSKA (reference sequence). CDR3 DNA: TGCAGTGCTAGTGAGATTCCGGGACAGGGGGTCGGAGATACGCAGTATTTT. It yields the protein CSASEIPGQGVGDTQYF.

The chain combines TRBV15 with TRBJ1-4, with 7 positions matching TRBD1. J was trimmed by 8 bases and V by 6 bases; bases with no gene match: 9. The V gene's germline CDR1 is LNHNV and CDR2 YYDKDF (reference sequence). The CDR3 runs 14 residues. CDR3 bases: TGTGCCACCAGTACGCAGGGGGGAAAAGAAAAACTGTTTTTT. This encodes CATSTQGGKEKLFF.

The chain is built from TRBV4-3 and TRBJ2-7; 9 positions agree with TRBD1. CDR1 is LGHNA and CDR2 is YSLEER in the germline V gene. The V and J ends lost 4 bases and 5 bases, in that order; junction bases with no gene match: 9. The CDR3 is 15 residues long. The CDR3 reads CASSPTRDRENEQYF. As DNA, the CDR3 is TGCGCCAGCAGCCCGACACGGGACAGGGAAAACGAGCAGTACTTC.

The chain recombines TRBV6-5 with TRBJ2-1; 8 bases agree with TRBD2. The CDR3 is 12 amino acids. CDR1 is MNHEY, CDR2 SVGAGI, per germline. V gave up 2 bases and J gave up 10 bases; unmatched junction bases: 1. The CDR3 coding sequence is TGTGCCAGCAGTTACCGGGGGGGCGAGCAGTTCTTC. It specifies CASSYRGGEQFF.

The J gene is TRBJ1-1, the V gene TRBV9; D call uncertain. CDR1 and CDR2 from the germline V gene are SGDLS and YYNGEE. The CDR3 consists of 14 residues. Trimming cost V 6 bases and J 1 base, with 13 bases left between them. In DNA, the CDR3 is TGTGCCAGCAACCGACTGACGGGGAACACTGAAGCTTTCTTT. Encoded protein: CASNRLTGNTEAFF.

This clone was seen once. This chain joins TRBV7-9 and TRBJ1-3, with TRBD1 identical over 9 bases. Trimming cost V 3 bases and J 1 base; bases outside gene matches: 10. This CDR3 contains 18 residues. The germline V gene encodes CDR1 SEHNR and CDR2 FQNEAQ (reference sequence). In DNA, the CDR3 is TGTGCCAGCAGCTTTAGGCTTACAGGGGGCACGTCTGGAAACACCATATATTTT. The encoded protein is CASSFRLTGGTSGNTIYF.

V gene TRBV6-1 combines with J gene TRBJ1-5, with 7 bases matching TRBD1. V was pared by 0 bases and J by 13 bases, with 9 bases of the junction left unmatched. The CDR3 has 14 amino acids. Per the germline V gene, CDR1 is MNHNS and CDR2 is SASEGT. The CDR3: CASSEALRGGIQHF. CDR3 in DNA: TGTGCCAGCAGTGAAGCGCTTAGAGGGGGCATACAGCATTTT.

This clone was observed a single time. The genes are TRBV19 and TRBJ1-4; D possibly corresponds to TRBD1 (6 bases). The germline V and J ends were trimmed by 6 bases and 11 bases, with 16 bases remaining between them. Germline assignment: CDR1 LNHDA and CDR2 SQIVND (reference sequence). The CDR3 consists of 13 residues. The CDR3 protein is CASSRTVGEKLFF. CDR3 sequence (DNA): TGTGCCAGTAGCCGGACAGTGGGGGAGAAACTGTTTTTT.

The chain couples TRBV21-1 to TRBJ1-5; the table's D call TRBD1 went unverified against the DNA. TRBV21-1 is recorded as a pseudogene. The CDR3 has 17 amino acids. The CDR3 loop is CASSKEYRDHSNQPQHF. In nucleotides, the CDR3 is TGTGCCAGCAGCAAAGAATACAGGGACCATAGCAATCAGCCCCAGCATTTT.

V gene TRBV10-3 combines with J gene TRBJ2-1, with TRBD2 matching over 10 bases. In germline, CDR1 is ENHRY, CDR2 SYGVKD. V dropped 5 bases and J dropped 6; count of bases not matched to a gene: 10. This CDR3 has 16 residues. The DNA of the CDR3 is TGTGCCATCAGTAGGATCAGCGGGAGGGCCGTCAATGAGCAGTTCTTC. This gives the protein CAISRISGRAVNEQFF.

The V and J genes are TRBV12-3 or TRBV12-4 and TRBJ2-5; no reliable D call. V lost 3 bases and J 2 bases, leaving 7 bases between the germline ends. The length of the CDR3 is 13 residues. CDR3 sequence: CASSFAVQETQYF. Written as DNA, the CDR3 is TGTGCCAGCAGTTTCGCGGTACAAGAGACCCAGTACTTC.